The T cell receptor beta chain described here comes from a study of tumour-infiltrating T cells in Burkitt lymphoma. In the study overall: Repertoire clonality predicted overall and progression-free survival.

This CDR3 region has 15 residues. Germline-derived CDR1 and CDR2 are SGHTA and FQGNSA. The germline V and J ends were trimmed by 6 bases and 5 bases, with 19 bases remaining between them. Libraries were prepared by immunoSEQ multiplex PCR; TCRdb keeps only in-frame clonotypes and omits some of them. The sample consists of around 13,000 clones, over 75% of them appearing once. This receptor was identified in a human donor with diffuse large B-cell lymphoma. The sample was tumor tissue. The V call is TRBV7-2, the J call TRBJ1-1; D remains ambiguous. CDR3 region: CASRLSGPGLTEAFF. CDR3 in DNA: TGTGCCAGCAGACTAAGTGGGCCGGGTTTGACTGAAGCTTTCTTT.